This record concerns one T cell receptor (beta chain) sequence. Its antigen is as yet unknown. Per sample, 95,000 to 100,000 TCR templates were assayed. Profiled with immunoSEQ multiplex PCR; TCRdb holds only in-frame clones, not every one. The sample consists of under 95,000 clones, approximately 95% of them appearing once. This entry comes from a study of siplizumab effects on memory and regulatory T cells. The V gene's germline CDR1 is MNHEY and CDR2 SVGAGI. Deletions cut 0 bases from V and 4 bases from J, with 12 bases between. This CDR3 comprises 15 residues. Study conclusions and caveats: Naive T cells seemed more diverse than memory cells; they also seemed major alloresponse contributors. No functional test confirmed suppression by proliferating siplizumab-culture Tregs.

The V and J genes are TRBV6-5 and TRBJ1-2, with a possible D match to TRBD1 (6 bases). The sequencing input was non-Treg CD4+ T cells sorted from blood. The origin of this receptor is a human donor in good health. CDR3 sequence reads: CASSYSKGGTYGYTF. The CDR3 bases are TGTGCCAGCAGTTACTCGAAGGGGGGAACCTATGGCTACACCTTC.